This TCR beta chain was sequenced for a study of T cell repertoires in cytomegalovirus infection. Whole-study context: Matching HLA type and CMV infection were both indicated by public TCR beta signatures. General study points: Predominance within the ex vivo response was attributable to HLA-C-restricted CMV-specific TCR beta clonotypes. Adding up the frequency of public TCR beta families identified people who carried CMV plus the relevant HLA.

MiXCR, run by TCRdb on the reads, gives a single entry per CDR3 protein. The sample holds 200,000 to 250,000 distinct CDR3 sequences; 6% to 8% are singletons and the top ten take around 6%. The V gene's germline CDR1 is SGHVS and CDR2 FNYEAQ. This CDR3 is built from 15 residues. Germline trimming cut 3 bases from V and 6 bases from J; bases unmatched to any gene: 3. This clonotype appeared many times. As yet, its antigen is unknown. This rearrangement joins TRBV7-6 to TRBJ1-4; 11 bases fit TRBD1. The sequencing sample was made of PBMCs. The clonotype comes from a human donor in good health (CMV status not recorded). Some clones in this sample may be carry-over from other donors' samples. The CDR3 spells CASSFRTGGHEKLFF. The CDR3 DNA follows: TGTGCCAGCAGCTTCCGGACAGGGGGCCATGAAAAACTGTTTTTT.